This TCR beta chain originates from a study of CD8 T cells in ankylosing spondylitis. General study results and limits: Earlier literature documents some of the motif variants in reactive arthritis synovial fluid and blood. The authors found the disease-linked clones to be CD8+ and relatively rare in peripheral blood. Blood from ankylosing spondylitis patients appeared to carry a characteristic eight-variant TCR beta motif. Significantly higher representation of disease-linked clones was reported for matched ankylosing spondylitis synovial fluid.

TCRdb redid the calling of the 5' RACE reads with MiXCR, one entry per CDR3 protein. The sample carries more than 250,000 distinct CDR3 sequences, 11% recorded once. This clonotype has just a few counts. Its target is unknown. V gave up 3 bases and J gave up 4 bases; unmatched junction bases: 7. Germline assignment: CDR1 LNHNV and CDR2 YYDKDF (reference sequence). The CDR3 covers 15 residues. The source material was blood, either unsorted or a sorted T cell fraction (not recorded which). The chain carries TRBV15 and TRBJ1-2; TRBD1 matches at 8 bases. The sequence was collected from a female donor with ankylosing spondylitis or in good health (not recorded which). DNA for the CDR3: TGTGCCACCAGCAGGGCTGGACAGGGTCGCTATGGCTACACCTTC. Protein product: CATSRAGQGRYGYTF.